This TCR beta chain is from a study of beta chain features in type 1 diabetes (dated by TCRdb to 2016 to 2019). Looking at the study overall: Mean age, gender distribution, total cell number and subset yield were not different between patients and healthy donors. In the study, recently diagnosed type 1 diabetes patients and matched healthy donors were compared on the TCRB repertoires of their sorted circulating CD4+ T cell subsets. Regulatory and stem cell-like memory subsets were obtained from only 8 patients and roughly eight healthy donors, while naive and central memory subsets were obtained from all 30 or so donors. A total of some 100,000,000 sorted cells were examined across all samples, and the number of cells per subset was strongly correlated with RNA yield.

About this clone itself: Its antigen has not been determined. Base qualities are not at hand, and no much larger clone is one base apart.

From each donor, a single peripheral blood sample of around 0.12 L on average was drawn into heparinised tubes. A BD FACSAria II was used to sort naive, central memory, regulatory and stem cell-like memory CD4+ T cells with a panel that included CD45RO, CCR7, CD25, CD127, CD95 and CD27. Every sorted population had a purity above 95%. PBMCs were isolated right away by Lymphoprep density gradient centrifugation and were stained directly, without culture. Samples were stained and sorted in pairs, with one healthy donor and one patient per experiment, so that batch effects were minimized. The paper's findings and limits, for the study overall: Only small numbers of individuals were included in the HLA sub-analyses, which left unresolved whether HLA type had any influence on TCRB rearrangement. Because cDNA was sequenced instead of genomic DNA, activated cells with high expression could be over-represented, although the groups did not differ in activation or CD3 levels. Type 1 diabetes patients showed a moderate but significant shortening of TCRB CDR3 length in all four CD4+ subsets. At VDJ recombination sites, patients with type 1 diabetes made fewer insertions and deleted more nucleotides, a pattern implying thymic rearrangement abnormalities. Naive, central memory and regulatory TCRB repertoires appeared to be more similar among patients than among healthy donors. PCR might favor shorter templates, but patient and control samples were amplified and corrected together, so any skew would affect both groups equally.

The High Capacity cDNA Reverse Transcription Kit was used to reverse transcribe all of the isolated RNA, meaning that expressed TCRB transcripts were what got sequenced. Deep immunoSEQ sequencing was applied to naive, central memory and regulatory T cell samples, giving an average of approximately 4 million total reads per sample. Sorted cells were lysed in RLT buffer and RNA was extracted with DNase-treated RNeasy Micro or Mini kits, depending on cell number. Each cell subset was processed separately to prevent cross-contamination, with patient and healthy donor samples processed together. The immunoSEQ multiplex PCR was used to amplify TCRB sequences from cDNA, generating 87-bp fragments that spanned the CDR3 region. Sequencing of the amplicons was performed on the Illumina HiSeq platform. The authors processed their data as follows. Synthetic template baselines were used to correct PCR bias computationally, reads within Hamming distance 2 were collapsed, and singletons that could not be merged were discarded. By aligning reads against IMGT, V, D and J genes, CDR3 length, and insertions or deletions at six rearrangement sites were assigned. Within each subset, clonotype counts were normalized to sorted cell number, and only after that were true diversity and Gini coefficients computed with the tcR R package. The overlap coefficient, calculated on TCRB nucleotide sequences, was used to quantify repertoire sharing. TCRdb re-hosts the immuneACCESS table, in-frame sequences only. Its copies lack some clones; in the studies checked, an unresolved V gene accounts for under half of them, and the cause for the rest is not known. Clone size and V and J calls were adopted from that table, with D and trimming inferred from the DNA. Recorded for this sample are around 190,000 clones; approximately 13% of them occurred a single time. The ten largest clones add up to roughly 0.6% of the sample.

Spanning cysteine to phenylalanine, the CDR3 consists of 15 amino acids. Only the CDR3 DNA is retained, 45 bases long and in frame from the first base. The CDR1 and CDR2 encoded by the germline V gene are KGHSH and LQKENI. Trimming costs V 6 bases and J 3 bases, and their ends lie 18 bases apart. The specimen sequenced was central memory CD4+ T cells from blood. The TCR originated in a woman aged 18-29 years in good health. Recombination connected TRBV18 to TRBJ2-7; the D gene is perhaps TRBD1, from 7 matching bases. The nucleotide sequence is TGTGCCAGCTCCTCAGGGGGGACACCGATCTACGAGCAGTACTTC. The resulting protein is CASSSGGTPIYEQYF.